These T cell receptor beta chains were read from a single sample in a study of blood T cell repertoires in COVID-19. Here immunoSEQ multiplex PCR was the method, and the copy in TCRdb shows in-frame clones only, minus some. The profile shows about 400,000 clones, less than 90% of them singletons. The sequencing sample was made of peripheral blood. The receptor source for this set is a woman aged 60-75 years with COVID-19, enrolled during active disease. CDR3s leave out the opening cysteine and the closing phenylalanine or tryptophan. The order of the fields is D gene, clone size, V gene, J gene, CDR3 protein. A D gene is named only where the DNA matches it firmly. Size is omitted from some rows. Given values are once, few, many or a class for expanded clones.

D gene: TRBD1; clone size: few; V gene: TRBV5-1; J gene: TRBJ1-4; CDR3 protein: ASSLDKTGRTNEKLF
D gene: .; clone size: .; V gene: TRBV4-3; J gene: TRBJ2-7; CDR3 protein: ASSQVAGFEQY
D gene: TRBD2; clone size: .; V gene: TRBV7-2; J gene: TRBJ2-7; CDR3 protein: ASSLASGGGYEQY
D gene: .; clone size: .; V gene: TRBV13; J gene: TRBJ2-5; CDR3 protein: ASRAGGGTAQETQY
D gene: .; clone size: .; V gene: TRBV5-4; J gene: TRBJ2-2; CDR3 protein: ASSLPRVGDTGELF
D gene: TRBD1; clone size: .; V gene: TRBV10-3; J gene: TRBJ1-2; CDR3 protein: AIRPTGSNYGYT
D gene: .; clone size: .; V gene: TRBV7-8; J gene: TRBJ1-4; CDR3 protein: ASRGRGKLF
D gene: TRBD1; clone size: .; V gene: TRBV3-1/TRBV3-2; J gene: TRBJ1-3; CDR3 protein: ASSLLSGTGGNTIY
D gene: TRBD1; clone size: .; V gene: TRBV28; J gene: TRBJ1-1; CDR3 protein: ASSASGQGLNTEAF
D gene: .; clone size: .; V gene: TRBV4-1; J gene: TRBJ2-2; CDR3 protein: ASSQMTDTGELF
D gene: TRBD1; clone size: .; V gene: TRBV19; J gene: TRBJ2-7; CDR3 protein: ASSKGQGVHEQY
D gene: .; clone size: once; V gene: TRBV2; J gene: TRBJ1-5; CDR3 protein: ASSADQPQH
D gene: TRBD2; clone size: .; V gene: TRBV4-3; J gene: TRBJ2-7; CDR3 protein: ASSQDRSGGSYEQY
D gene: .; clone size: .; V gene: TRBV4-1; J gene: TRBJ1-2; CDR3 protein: ASSLAVNYGYT
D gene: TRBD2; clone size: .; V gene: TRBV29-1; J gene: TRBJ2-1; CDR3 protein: SVEVRIAGGVDEQF
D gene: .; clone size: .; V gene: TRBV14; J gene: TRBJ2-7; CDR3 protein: ASSPGADYEQY
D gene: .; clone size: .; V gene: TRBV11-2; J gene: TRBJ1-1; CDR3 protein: ASSLGVWGRGAF
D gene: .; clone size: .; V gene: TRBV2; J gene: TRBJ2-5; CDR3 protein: ASRRGGTVETQY
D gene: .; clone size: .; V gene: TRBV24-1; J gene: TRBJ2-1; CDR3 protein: ATSGGGRPNEQF
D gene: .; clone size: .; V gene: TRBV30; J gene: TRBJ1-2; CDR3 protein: AWKLGQAPYGYT
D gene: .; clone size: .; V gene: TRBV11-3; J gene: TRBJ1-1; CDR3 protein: ASSEGNTEAF
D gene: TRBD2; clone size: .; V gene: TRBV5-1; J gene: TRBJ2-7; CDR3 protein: ASKPGGTSEYEQY
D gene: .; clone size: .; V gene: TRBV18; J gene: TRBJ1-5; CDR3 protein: ASSPQTQDQPQH
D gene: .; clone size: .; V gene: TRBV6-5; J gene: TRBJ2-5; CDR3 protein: ASSLGAGETQY
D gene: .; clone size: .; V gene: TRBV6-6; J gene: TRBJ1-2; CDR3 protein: ASQFLTGNYGYT
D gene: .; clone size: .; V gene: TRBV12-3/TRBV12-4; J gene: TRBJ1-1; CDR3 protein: ASSPQMNTEAF
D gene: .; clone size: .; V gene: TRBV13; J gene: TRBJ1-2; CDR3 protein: ASSLEGGRYGYT